This T cell receptor beta chain was retrieved from a study of shared clonotypes between healthy human individuals. As for the study in general: For every donor, three CD4 naive, three CD4 memory, two CD8 naive and one CD8 memory plates were used. Study-wide points: Clonotype sharing levels among donors were expected to vary with sequencing depth.

Of note for this clone: Its antigen is still unknown.

Germline V gene data show CDR1 as LNHDA and CDR2 as SQIVND (reference sequence). The CDR3 consists of 13 residues. With 3 bases clipped from V and 5 bases from J, the junction kept 3 bases outside the gene matches. The authors distributed each subset's genomic DNA evenly over several immunoSEQ plates. Data came from immunoSEQ multiplex PCR; TCRdb stores just in-frame clones and leaves some out. This sample has 110,000 or so clones, with about 63% found just once. The sequencing input was memory CD8+ T cells sorted from blood. Subset specified: CD45RO+ cells pooled with CCR7-negative TemRA cells. The chain is built from TRBV19 and TRBJ2-7, with 8 bases lining up with TRBD1. This TCR was recovered from a woman in her 30s in good health. The CDR3 nucleotides read TGTGCCAGTAGTATGGACAGGGTAAACGAGCAGTACTTC. Protein: CASSMDRVNEQYF.